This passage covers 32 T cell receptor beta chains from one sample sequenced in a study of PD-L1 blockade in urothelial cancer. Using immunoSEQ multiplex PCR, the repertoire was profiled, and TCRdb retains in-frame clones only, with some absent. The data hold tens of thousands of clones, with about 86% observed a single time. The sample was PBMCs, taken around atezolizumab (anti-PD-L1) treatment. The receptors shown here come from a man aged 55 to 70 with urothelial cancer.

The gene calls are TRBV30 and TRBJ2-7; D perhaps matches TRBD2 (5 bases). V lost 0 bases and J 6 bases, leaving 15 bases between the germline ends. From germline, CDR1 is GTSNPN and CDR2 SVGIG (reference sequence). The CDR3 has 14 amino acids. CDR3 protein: CAWSVGEGTSEQYF. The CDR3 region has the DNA TGTGCCTGGAGTGTCGGAGAGGGTACCTCCGAGCAGTACTTC.

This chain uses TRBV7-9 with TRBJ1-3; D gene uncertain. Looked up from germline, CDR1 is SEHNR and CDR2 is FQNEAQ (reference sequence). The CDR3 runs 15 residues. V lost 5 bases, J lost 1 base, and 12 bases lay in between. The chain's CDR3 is CASSPREGSGNTIYF. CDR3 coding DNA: TGTGCCAGCAGCCCCCGGGAGGGATCTGGAAACACCATATATTTT.

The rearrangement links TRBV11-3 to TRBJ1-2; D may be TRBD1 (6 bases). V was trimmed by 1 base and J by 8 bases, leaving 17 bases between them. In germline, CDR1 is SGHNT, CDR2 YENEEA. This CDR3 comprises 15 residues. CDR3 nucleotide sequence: TGTGCCAGCAGCTTAGGGATTCTACAGGGCGCCGGCTACACCTTC. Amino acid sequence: CASSLGILQGAGYTF. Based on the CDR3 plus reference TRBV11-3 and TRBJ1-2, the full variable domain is EAGVVQSPRYKIIEKKQPVAFWCNPISGHNTLYWYLQNLGQGPELLIRYENEEAVDDSQLPKDRFSAERLKGVDSTLKIQPAELGDSAVYLCASSLGILQGAGYTFGSGTRLTVV.

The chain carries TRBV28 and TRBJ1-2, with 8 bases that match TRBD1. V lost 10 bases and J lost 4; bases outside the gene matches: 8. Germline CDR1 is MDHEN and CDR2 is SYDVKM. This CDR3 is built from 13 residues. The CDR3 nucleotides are TGTGCCACCTTGGGGACAGGTTCCTATGGCTACACCTTC. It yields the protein CATLGTGSYGYTF.

CDR3 DNA sequence: TGTGCCAGCAGTTACTCGGCAGGGGGATACGAGCAGTACTTC. It is translated as CASSYSAGGYEQYF. This chain joins TRBV6-6 and TRBJ2-7, with 7 nucleotides matching TRBD1. This CDR3 comprises 14 residues. V lost 0 bases to trimming and J lost 4 bases; unmatched junction nucleotides: 3. Germline V gene lookup returns CDR1 MNHNY and CDR2 SVGAGI (reference sequence).

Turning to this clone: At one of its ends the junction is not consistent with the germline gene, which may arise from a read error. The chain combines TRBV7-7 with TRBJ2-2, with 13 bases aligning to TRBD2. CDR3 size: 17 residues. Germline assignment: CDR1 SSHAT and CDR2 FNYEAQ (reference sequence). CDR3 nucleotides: TGTGCTAGCAGCTCAATTGGACTAGCGGGAGTTACCGGGGAGCTGTTTTTT. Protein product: CASSSIGLAGVTGELFF.

CDR3 loop: CASSEAGLADNEQFF. The CDR3 region has the DNA TGTGCCAGCAGTGAAGCGGGACTAGCGGACAATGAGCAGTTCTTC. The chain recombines TRBV6-1 with TRBJ2-1; 11 bases fit TRBD2. With V trimmed by 0 bases and J by 5 bases, 0 bases remained unmatched. This CDR3 is built from 15 residues. Germline CDR1 is MNHNS and CDR2 is SASEGT.

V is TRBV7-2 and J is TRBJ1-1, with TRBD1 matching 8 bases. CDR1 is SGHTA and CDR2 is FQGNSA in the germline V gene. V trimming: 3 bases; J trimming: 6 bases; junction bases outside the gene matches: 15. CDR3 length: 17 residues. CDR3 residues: CASSFTGGLIKAAEAFF. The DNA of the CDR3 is TGTGCCAGCAGCTTCACAGGGGGTCTAATTAAAGCCGCTGAAGCTTTCTTT.

CDR3 residues: CASSQAVTGSEKLFF. In DNA form, the CDR3 reads TGTGCCAGCAGCCAAGCCGTGACAGGGAGTGAAAAACTGTTTTTT. The chain combines TRBV4-2 with TRBJ1-4; 7 nucleotides agree with TRBD1. This CDR3 comprises 15 residues. V trimming: 1 base; J trimming: 7 bases; junction bases outside the gene matches: 6. CDR1 is LGHNA, CDR2 YNFKEQ, per germline.

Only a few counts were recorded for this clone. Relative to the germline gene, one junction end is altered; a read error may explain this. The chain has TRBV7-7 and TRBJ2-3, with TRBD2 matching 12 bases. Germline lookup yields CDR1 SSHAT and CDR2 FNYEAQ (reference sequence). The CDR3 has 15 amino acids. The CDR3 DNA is TGTGCTAGCAGCCCGCTAGCGGGAGGGCCTAATACGCAGTATTTT. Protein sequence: CASSPLAGGPNTQYF.

The CDR3 here is CAGGGGGIQETQYF. The CDR3 coding sequence is TGTGCCGGGGGGGGCGGGGGGATCCAAGAGACCCAGTACTTC. The chain recombines TRBV30 with TRBJ2-5, with TRBD2 identical over 8 bases. CDR1 is GTSNPN, CDR2 SVGIG, per germline (reference sequence). The CDR3 is 14 residues long. V was pared by 8 bases and J by 1 base, with 9 bases of the junction left unmatched.

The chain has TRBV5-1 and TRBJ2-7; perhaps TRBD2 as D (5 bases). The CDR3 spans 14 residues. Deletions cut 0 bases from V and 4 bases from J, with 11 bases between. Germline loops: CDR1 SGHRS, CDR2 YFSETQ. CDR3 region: CASSLGTRGYEQYF. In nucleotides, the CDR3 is TGCGCCAGCAGCTTGGGAACTAGAGGTTACGAGCAGTACTTC.

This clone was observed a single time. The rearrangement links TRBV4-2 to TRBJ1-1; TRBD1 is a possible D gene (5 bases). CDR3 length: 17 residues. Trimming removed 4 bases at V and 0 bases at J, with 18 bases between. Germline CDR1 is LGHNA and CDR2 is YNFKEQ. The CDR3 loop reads CASSREGSDFLNTEAFF. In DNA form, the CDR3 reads TGTGCCAGCAGCCGGGAGGGGTCAGATTTCCTGAACACTGAAGCTTTCTTT.

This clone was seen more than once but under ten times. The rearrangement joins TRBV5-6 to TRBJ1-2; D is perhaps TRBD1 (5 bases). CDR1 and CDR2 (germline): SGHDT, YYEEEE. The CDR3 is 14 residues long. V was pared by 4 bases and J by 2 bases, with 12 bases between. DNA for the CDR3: TGTGCCAGCAGCCCCCCCGACAGAAACTATGGCTACACCTTC. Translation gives CASSPPDRNYGYTF. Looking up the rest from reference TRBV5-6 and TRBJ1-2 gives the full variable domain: DAGVTQSPTHLIKTRGQQVTLRCSPKSGHDTVSWYQQALGQGPQFIFQYYEEEERQRGNFPDRFSGHQFPNYSSELNVNALLLGDSALYLCASSPPDRNYGYTFGSGTRLTVV.

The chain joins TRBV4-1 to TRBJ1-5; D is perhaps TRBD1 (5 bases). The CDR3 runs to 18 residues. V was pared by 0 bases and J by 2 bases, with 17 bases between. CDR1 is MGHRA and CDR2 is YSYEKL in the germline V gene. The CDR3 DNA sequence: TGCGCCAGCAGCCAAGATCTTATCGGGGGTAGGGGCAATCAGCCCCAGCATTTT. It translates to CASSQDLIGGRGNQPQHF.

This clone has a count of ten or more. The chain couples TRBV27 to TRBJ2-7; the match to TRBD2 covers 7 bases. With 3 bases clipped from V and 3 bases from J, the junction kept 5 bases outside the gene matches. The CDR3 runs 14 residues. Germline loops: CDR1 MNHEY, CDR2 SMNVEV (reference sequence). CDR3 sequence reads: CASSFLGEGYEQYF. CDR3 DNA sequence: TGTGCCAGCAGTTTTTTGGGGGAGGGCTACGAGCAGTACTTC.

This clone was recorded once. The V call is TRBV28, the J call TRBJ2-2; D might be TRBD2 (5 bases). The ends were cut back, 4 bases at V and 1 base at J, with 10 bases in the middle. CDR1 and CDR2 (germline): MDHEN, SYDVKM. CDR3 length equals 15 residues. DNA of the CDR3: TGTGCCAGCAGTTCCGCGGGCCTGAACACCGGGGAGCTGTTTTTT. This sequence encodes CASSSAGLNTGELFF.

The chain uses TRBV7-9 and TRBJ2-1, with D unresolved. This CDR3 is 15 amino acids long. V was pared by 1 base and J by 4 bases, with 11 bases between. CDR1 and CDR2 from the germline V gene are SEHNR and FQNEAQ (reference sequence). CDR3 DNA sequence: TGTGCCAGCAGCTTAGATGGCAGAATATACAATGAGCAGTTCTTC. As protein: CASSLDGRIYNEQFF.

CDR3 in DNA: TGTGCCAGCAACGACAGACTTAACTATGGCTACACCTTC. As protein: CASNDRLNYGYTF. The chain links TRBV25-1 to TRBJ1-2; a possible D gene is TRBD1 (5 bases). V was shortened by 7 bases and J by 1 base, with 10 bases between the two germline ends. Per the germline V gene, CDR1 is MGHDK and CDR2 is SYGVNS. This CDR3 has 13 residues.

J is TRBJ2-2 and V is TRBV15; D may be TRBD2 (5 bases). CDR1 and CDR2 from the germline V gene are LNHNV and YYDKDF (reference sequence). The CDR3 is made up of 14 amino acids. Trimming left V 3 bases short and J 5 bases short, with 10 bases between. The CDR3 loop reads CATSREVLTGELFF. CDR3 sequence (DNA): TGTGCCACCAGCAGGGAGGTACTAACCGGGGAGCTGTTTTTT.

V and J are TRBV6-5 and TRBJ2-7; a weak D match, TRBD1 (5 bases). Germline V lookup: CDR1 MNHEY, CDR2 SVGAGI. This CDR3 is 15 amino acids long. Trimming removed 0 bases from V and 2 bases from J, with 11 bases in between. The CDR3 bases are TGTGCCAGCAGTTACTCGAACCAGGGAACCTACGAGCAGTACTTC. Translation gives CASSYSNQGTYEQYF.

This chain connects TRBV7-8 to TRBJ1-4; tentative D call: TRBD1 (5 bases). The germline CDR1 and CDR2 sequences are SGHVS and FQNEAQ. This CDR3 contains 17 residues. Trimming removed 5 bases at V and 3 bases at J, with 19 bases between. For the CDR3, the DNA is TGTGCCAGCAGCCTCCCCGGATTTCAGGGTCCTAATGAAAAACTGTTTTTT. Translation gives CASSLPGFQGPNEKLFF.

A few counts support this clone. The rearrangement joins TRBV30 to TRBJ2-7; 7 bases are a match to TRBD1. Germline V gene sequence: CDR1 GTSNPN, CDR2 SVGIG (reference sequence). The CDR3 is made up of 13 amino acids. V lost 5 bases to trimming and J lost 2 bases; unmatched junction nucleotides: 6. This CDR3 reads CAWSGTDPYEQYF. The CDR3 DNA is TGTGCCTGGTCCGGGACAGATCCCTACGAGCAGTACTTC.

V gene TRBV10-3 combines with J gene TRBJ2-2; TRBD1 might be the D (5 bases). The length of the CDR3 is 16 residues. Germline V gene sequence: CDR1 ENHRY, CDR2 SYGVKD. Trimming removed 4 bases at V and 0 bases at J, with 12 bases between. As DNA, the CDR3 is TGTGCCATCAGTGGGACACTCGCCGCGAACACCGGGGAGCTGTTTTTT. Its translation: CAISGTLAANTGELFF.

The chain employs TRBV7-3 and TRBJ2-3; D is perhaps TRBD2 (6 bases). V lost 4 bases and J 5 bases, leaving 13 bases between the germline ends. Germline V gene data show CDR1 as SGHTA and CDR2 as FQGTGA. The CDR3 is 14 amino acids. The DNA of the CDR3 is TGTGCCAGCAGCTATGGGGACTCCAGAGATACGCAGTATTTT. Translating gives CASSYGDSRDTQYF. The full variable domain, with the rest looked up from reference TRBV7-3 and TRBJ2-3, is GAGVSQTPSNKVTEKGKYVELRCDPISGHTALYWYRQSLGQGPEFLIYFQGTGAADDSGLPNDRFFAVRPEGSVSTLKIQRTERGDSAVYLCASSYGDSRDTQYFGPGTRLTVL.

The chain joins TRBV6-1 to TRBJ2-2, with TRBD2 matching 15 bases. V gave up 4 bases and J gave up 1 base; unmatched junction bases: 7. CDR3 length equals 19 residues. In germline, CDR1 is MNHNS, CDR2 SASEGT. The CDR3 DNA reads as TGTGCCAGCAGTGTCCTTGGGACTAGCGGGAGGATGAACACCGGGGAGCTGTTTTTT. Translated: CASSVLGTSGRMNTGELFF.

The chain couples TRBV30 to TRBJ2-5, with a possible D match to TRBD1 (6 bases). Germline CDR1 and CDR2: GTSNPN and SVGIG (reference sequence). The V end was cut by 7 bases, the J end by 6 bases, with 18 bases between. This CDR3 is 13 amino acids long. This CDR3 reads CAYQGTQGQTQYF. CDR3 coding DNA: TGTGCCTATCAGGGGACACAAGGTCAGACCCAGTACTTC.

CDR3 protein: CASSQERRQVYEQFF. The CDR3 coding sequence is TGTGCCAGCAGCCAAGAACGTCGGCAGGTGTATGAGCAGTTCTTC. The chain couples TRBV4-2 to TRBJ2-1; D ambiguous. This CDR3 is built from 15 residues. CDR1 is LGHNA, CDR2 YNFKEQ, per germline. V lost 0 bases and J lost 8, with 14 bases in between.

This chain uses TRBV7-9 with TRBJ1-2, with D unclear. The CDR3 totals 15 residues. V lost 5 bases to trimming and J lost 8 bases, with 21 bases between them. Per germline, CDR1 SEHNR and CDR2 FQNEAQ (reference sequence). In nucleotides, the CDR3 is TGTGCCAGCAGCCTCCAAGCCGACACGCTACGGGGCTACACCTTC. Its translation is CASSLQADTLRGYTF. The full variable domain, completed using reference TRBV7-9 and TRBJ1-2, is DTGVSQNPRHKITKRGQNVTFRCDPISEHNRLYWYRQTLGQGPEFLTYFQNEAQLEKSRLLSDRFSAERPKGSFSTLEIQRTEQGDSAMYLCASSLQADTLRGYTFGSGTRLTVV.

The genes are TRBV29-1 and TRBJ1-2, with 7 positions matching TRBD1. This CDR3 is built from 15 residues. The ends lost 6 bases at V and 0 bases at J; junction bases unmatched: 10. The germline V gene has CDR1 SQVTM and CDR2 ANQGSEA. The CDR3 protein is CSVPLPGQTNYGYTF. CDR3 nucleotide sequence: TGCAGCGTCCCACTCCCGGGACAGACTAACTATGGCTACACCTTC.

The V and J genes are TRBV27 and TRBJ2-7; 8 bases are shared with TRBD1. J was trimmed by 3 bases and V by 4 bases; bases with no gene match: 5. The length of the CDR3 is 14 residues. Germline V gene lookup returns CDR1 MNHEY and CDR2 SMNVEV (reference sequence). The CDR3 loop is CASSYGQGYYEQYF. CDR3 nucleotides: TGTGCCAGCAGTTACGGACAGGGCTACTACGAGCAGTACTTC.

CDR3 nucleotides: TGTGCCAGCAGTGAAAACTCGGTGCAAGGGAGGCCACCCCTCCACTTT. It specifies CASSENSVQGRPPLHF. This chain joins TRBV6-1 and TRBJ1-6; no clear D. Per germline, CDR1 MNHNS and CDR2 SASEGT. The CDR3 length is 16 residues. Trimming stripped 2 bases from V and 11 bases from J, with 19 bases between.